Described below is a single T cell receptor (beta chain) sequence and its context. Its specificity is not known. An end of the junction does not agree with germline; a read error may underlie this. The CDR3 covers 15 residues. Germline-derived CDR1 and CDR2 are WSHSY and SAAADI. The source of the sample is a study of tumor and adjacent non-tumor tissue in lung cancer. Study-level background: Patients comprised approximately eleven adenocarcinoma, a couple of squamous cell carcinoma and 1 small cell lung cancer. The study's findings and limits: Significantly higher TCR diversity was found in tumor than normal lung.

A modified ARM-PCR protocol with three rounds of nested PCR amplified TCRbeta. TCRdb called the multiplex PCR reads again in MiXCR, with one record for every CDR3 protein. The top ten hold about 48% of the sample, which has under 45,000 distinct CDR3 sequences, roughly 66% seen once. RNA was extracted from bulk tissue without any cell sorting. This non-tumor lung sample came from over 3 cm beyond the tumor edge. This rearrangement joins TRBV10-2 to TRBJ1-5; 8 bases are a match to TRBD1. Specimen: distant non-tumor lung tissue. The TCR sequence derives from a man aged 45-65 years with non-small cell lung cancer. The CDR3 bases are TGCGCCAGCTGTGAGTCATGGACAGGGACCCAGCCACAGCATTTT. This gives the protein CASCESWTGTQPQHF.